This T cell receptor (beta chain) was captured by sequencing in a study of blood T cell repertoires in COVID-19. Study details: Both acute and convalescent COVID-19 samples were obtained from the United States, Italy and Spain. Sample material is recorded as cDNA or gDNA derived from T cells, B-cell-depleted T cells, or PBMCs.

In the authors' workflow: Reference gene primers were amplified, and this amplification served to estimate nucleated cell counts. Sequencing used immunoSEQ multiplex PCR; TCRdb keeps in-frame clones, though not all of them. The V and J calls and clone size come from that table; D and trimming were worked out from the DNA. Here the sample spans about 93,000 clones, under 90% being singletons. The germline CDR1 and CDR2 sequences are LNHDA and SQIVND (reference sequence). V lost 11 bases and J lost 9; bases outside the gene matches: 7. This CDR3 contains 11 residues. This chain joins TRBV19 and TRBJ2-1; 7 bases are a match to TRBD2. The sequencing sample was made of peripheral blood. The sequence was collected from a human donor with active COVID-19. The donor label of this sample is uncertain. CDR3 nucleotides: TGTGCCGTGTGGGGGGGAAGTGAGCAGTTCTTC. Translation gives CAVWGGSEQFF. The variable domain in full, with the rest retrieved from reference TRBV19 and TRBJ2-1, is DGGITQSPKYLFRKEGQNVTLSCEQNLNHDAMYWYRQDPGQGLRLIYYSQIVNDFQKGDIAEGYSVSREKKESFPLTVTSAQKNPTAFYLCAVWGGSEQFFGPGTRLTVL.